The text below deals with one TCR beta chain. Its target is not known. This entry belongs to a study of early T cells in non-severe SARS-CoV-2 infection. Whole-study findings and limits: CD4 and private specificities were missed by VDJdb matching, which favored anti-spike CD8 responses.

MiXCR was run by TCRdb on the 5' RACE reads, yielding one entry per CDR3 protein. Found here are about 97,000 distinct CDR3 sequences, around 13% of them singletons; the top ten hold less than 8%. This CDR3 is built from 14 residues. Trimming cost V 10 bases and J 8 bases; bases outside gene matches: 7. The V gene's germline CDR1 is MNHEY and CDR2 SVGEGT. The material sequenced was whole blood. This receptor was obtained from an adult who was a healthcare worker with PCR-confirmed SARS-CoV-2 infection or an uninfected control (not recorded which). The chain joins TRBV6-2 or TRBV6-3 to TRBJ2-1, with 14 bases lining up with TRBD2. The CDR3 bases are TGTGCCACCTCCGGGACTAGCGGGAGCGATGAGCAGTTCTTC. It yields the protein CATSGTSGSDEQFF.